This T cell receptor (beta chain) derives from a study of T-cell memory formation after mild COVID-19. This clonotype showed up just a few times. Its matching antigen is unknown. The study, taken as a whole, reports: Shrinking CD4+ clones were chiefly CM and EM; CD8+ ones were chiefly EMRA.

V was shortened by 0 bases and J by 6 bases, with 15 bases between the two germline ends. The CDR3 has 16 residues. Germline CDR1 LGHNA, CDR2 YNFKEQ. Each CDR3 protein gets one entry after TCRdb re-called the 5' RACE reads with MiXCR. Found here are under 550,000 distinct CDR3 sequences, 15% to 20% of them singletons; the top ten hold 9% to 15%. The TCR originated in an adult woman who had mild COVID-19 (a few samples of this study predate the infection). Cell type and time point are not known. Sequencing was carried out using PBMCs or a T cell subset sorted from them (not recorded which). The rearrangement links TRBV4-2 to TRBJ1-5; D is perhaps TRBD1 (5 bases). Here the CDR3 reads CASSQDTGRNGQPQHF. The CDR3 nucleotides are TGTGCCAGCAGCCAAGATACGGGGCGCAACGGTCAGCCCCAGCATTTT.